The 4 T cell receptor beta chains below come from one sample, sequenced in a study of T cells in Graves' hyperthyroidism and ophthalmopathy. It was RNA transcripts that yielded the amplified TCR beta CDR3 regions. HTBI primers drove first-round RT-PCR of the TCR CDR3. MiXCR, applied by TCRdb to the multiplex PCR reads, yields one record per CDR3 protein. The table records under 250,000 distinct CDR3 sequences, 17% of them present only once. The specimen was blood. The receptors come from a middle-aged man with Graves' hyperthyroidism.

This clonotype was found many times. V gene TRBV7-9 combines with J gene TRBJ2-1; TRBD1 matches at 10 bases. The CDR3 is made up of 15 amino acids. The ends lost 11 bases at V and 3 bases at J; junction bases unmatched: 10. Germline CDR1 is SEHNR and CDR2 is FQNEAQ (reference sequence). CDR3 DNA sequence: TGTGCCTTCTTAGCCGGGACAGGGGACTACAATGAGCAGTTCTTC. Amino acid sequence: CAFLAGTGDYNEQFF. Together with reference TRBV7-9 and TRBJ2-1, the CDR3 gives the full variable domain: DTGVSQNPRHKITKRGQNVTFRCDPISEHNRLYWYRQTLGQGPEFLTYFQNEAQLEKSRLLSDRFSAERPKGSFSTLEIQRTEQGDSAMYLCAFLAGTGDYNEQFFGPGTRLTVL.

This clonotype appeared many times. The chain links TRBV19 to TRBJ2-1; TRBD2 aligns across 8 bases. The CDR3 is 16 amino acids. Germline values: CDR1 LNHDA, CDR2 SQIVND (reference sequence). V lost 2 bases and J lost 2; bases outside the gene matches: 5. In DNA form, the CDR3 reads TGTGCCAGTAGTATATTCCGGGAGGGCCCCTACAATGAGCAGTTCTTC. Protein product: CASSIFREGPYNEQFF.

About this clonotype itself: It may be a read error: a sequence one base away is much more abundant. This sequence joins TRBV28 and TRBJ2-3; 8 nucleotides line up with TRBD1. This CDR3 is 14 amino acids long. Germline CDR1 and CDR2: MDHEN and SYDVKM. V shed 5 bases, J shed 2 bases, and the junction held 3 bases outside the gene matches. In nucleotides, the CDR3 is TGTGCCAGCAGTGACAGGGGTGTCACAGATACGCAGTATTTT. It is translated as CASSDRGVTDTQYF.

This clonotype has ten or more counts. V usage is TRBV5-1 and J usage is TRBJ1-2; no definite D call. Germline V lookup: CDR1 SGHRS, CDR2 YFSETQ. V was trimmed by 2 bases and J by 1 base, leaving 12 bases between them. The CDR3 is 15 amino acids. The DNA for the CDR3 is TGCGCCAGCAGCTTAGGGTCCGGGGATAACTATGGCTACACCTTC. This gives the protein CASSLGSGDNYGYTF.